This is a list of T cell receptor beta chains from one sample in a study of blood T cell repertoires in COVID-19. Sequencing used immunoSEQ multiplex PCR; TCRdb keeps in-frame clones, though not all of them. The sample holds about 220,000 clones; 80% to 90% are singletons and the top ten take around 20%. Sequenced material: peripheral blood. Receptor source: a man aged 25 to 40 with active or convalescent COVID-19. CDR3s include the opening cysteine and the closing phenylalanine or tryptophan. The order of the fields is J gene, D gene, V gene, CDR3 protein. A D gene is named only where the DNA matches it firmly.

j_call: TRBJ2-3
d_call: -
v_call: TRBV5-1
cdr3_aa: CASSLEAITDTQYF

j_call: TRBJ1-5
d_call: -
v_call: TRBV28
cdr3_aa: CASSFMGANNGQPQHF

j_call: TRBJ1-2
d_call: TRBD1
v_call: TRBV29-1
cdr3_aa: CSVERQGEWEYGYTF

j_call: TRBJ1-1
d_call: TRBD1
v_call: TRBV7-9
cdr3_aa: CASSLATGENTEAFF

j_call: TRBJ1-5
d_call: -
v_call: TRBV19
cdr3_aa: CASSIIDTNQPQHF

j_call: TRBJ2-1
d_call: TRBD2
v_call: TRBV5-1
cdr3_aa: CASSLEAGRVGNEQFF

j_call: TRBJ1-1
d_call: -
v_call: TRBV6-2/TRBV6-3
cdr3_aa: CASSYSLMNTEAFF

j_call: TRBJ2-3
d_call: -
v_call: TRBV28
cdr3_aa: CASSLPQTGTQYF

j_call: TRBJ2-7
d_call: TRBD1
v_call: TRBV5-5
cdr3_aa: CASRRTGGAYEQYF

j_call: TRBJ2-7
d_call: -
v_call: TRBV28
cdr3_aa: CASSLAGLEQYF

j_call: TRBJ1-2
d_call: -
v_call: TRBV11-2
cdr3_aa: CASSFDRDYGYTF

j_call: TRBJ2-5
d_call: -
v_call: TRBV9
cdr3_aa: CASSVAEQETQYF

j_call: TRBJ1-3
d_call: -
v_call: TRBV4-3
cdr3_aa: CASSQDWRSSGNTIYF

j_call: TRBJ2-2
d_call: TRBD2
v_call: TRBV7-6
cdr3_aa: CASRGGGNTGELFF

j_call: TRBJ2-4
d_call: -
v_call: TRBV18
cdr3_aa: CASSVAESLAKNIQYF

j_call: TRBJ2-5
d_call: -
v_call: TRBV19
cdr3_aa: CASSILLQETQYF

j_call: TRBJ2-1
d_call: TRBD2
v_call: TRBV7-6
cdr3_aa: CASSLVRLAGGRDEQFF